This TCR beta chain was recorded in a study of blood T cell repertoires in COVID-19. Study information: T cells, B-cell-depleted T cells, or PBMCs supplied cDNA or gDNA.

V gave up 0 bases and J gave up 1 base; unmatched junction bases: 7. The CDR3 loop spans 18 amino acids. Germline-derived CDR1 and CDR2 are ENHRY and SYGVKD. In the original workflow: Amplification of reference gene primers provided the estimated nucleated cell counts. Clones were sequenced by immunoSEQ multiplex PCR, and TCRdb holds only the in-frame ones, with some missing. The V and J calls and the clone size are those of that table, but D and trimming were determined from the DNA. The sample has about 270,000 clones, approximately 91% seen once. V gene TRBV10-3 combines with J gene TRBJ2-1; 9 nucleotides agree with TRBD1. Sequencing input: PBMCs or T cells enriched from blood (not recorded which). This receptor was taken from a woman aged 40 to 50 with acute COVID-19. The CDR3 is CAISESGQGRGSYNEQFF. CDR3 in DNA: TGTGCCATCAGTGAGTCCGGACAGGGGAGAGGATCCTACAATGAGCAGTTCTTC.